This TCR beta chain derives from a study of T cells in Graves' hyperthyroidism and ophthalmopathy. Between the trimmed V and J ends, which lost 7 bases and 0 bases, there was a span of 13 bases. Germline CDR1 is SNHLY and CDR2 is FYNNEI. The CDR3 sequence is 15 residues long. This clonotype was counted many times. TCR beta CDR3 sequences were amplified from RNA transcripts. In the first-round RT-PCR of the TCR CDR3, the HTBI primer set was used. TCRdb recomputed calls from the multiplex PCR reads with MiXCR, one row per CDR3 protein. The top ten clones hold around 24% of a sample with more than 300,000 distinct CDR3 sequences, about 15% of them seen once.

The clonotype was recovered from a woman between 25 and 40 years old with Graves' hyperthyroidism. Material: blood. The genes are TRBV2 and TRBJ1-5, with D tentatively TRBD1 (6 bases). The CDR3 spells CASTAGVHSNQPQHF. Here the CDR3 DNA reads TGTGCCAGCACGGCAGGGGTACATAGCAATCAGCCCCAGCATTTT.